In this sample, the clone carrying this T cell receptor beta chain turned up a few times. This sample was included in a study of blood T cell repertoires in COVID-19. The germline CDR1 and CDR2 sequences are SEHNR and FQNEAQ (reference sequence). V shed 1 base and J shed 8 bases, with 17 bases lying between them. The CDR3 length is 16 residues. Data came from immunoSEQ multiplex PCR; TCRdb stores just in-frame clones and leaves some out. The sample records approximately 240,000 clones, around 90% being singletons. This chain connects TRBV7-9 to TRBJ1-4, with D possibly TRBD1 on 5 matching bases. Sequences were obtained from PBMCs or T cells enriched from blood (not recorded which). The source is a woman between 18 and 29 years old who had recovered from COVID-19. CDR3 nucleotide sequence: TGTGCCAGCAGCTTAGAGATCGGACACTCGGTAGAAAAACTGTTTTTT. This sequence encodes CASSLEIGHSVEKLFF.